The 12 T cell receptor beta chains reported below all come from one sample, sequenced in a study of blood T cell repertoires in COVID-19 (dated by TCRdb to 2018 to 2021). The library relied on the immunoSEQ multiplex PCR assay. TCRdb holds this immuneACCESS table with in-frame rearrangements only. Some clones are missing; in checked studies, unresolved V genes explain under half, and the rest has no known cause. The sample table shows 65,000 to 100,000 clones, and around 80% are seen once. The ten largest clones represent roughly a sixth of the sample. What was sequenced was peripheral blood. These receptors all come from a woman of 80 years or more with acute or convalescent COVID-19.

The DNA for the CDR3 is TGTGCCAGCAGGCCTACAGGGGTATTGAAGGAGACCCAGTACTTC. Amino acid sequence: CASRPTGVLKETQYF. J is TRBJ2-5 and V is TRBV28, with 7 bases identical to TRBD1. Germline CDR1 MDHEN, CDR2 SYDVKM. The V and J ends lost 6 bases and 5 bases, in that order; junction bases with no gene match: 12. The CDR3 totals 15 residues.

The chain combines TRBV9 with TRBJ1-2; TRBD1 agrees at 9 bases. The CDR3 contains 16 residues. J was trimmed by 4 bases and V by 1 base; bases with no gene match: 8. Looked up from germline, CDR1 is SGDLS and CDR2 is YYNGEE. In DNA, the CDR3 is TGTGCCAGCAGCGTATCCCCGGGACAGGGTTCCTATGGCTACACCTTC. It is translated as CASSVSPGQGSYGYTF.

This rearrangement joins TRBV11-3 to TRBJ1-2; 7 bases fit TRBD1. With 6 bases clipped from V and 3 bases from J, the junction kept 7 bases outside the gene matches. This CDR3 comprises 14 residues. Per the germline V gene, CDR1 is SGHNT and CDR2 is YENEEA. CDR3 DNA: TGTGCCAGCAGAAAGGAAGGACAGGACTATGGCTACACCTTC. It yields the protein CASRKEGQDYGYTF.

The chain uses TRBV9 and TRBJ2-7, with a possible D match to TRBD2 (5 bases). V was pared by 0 bases and J by 3 bases, with 13 bases between. CDR3 length equals 15 residues. Germline lookup yields CDR1 SGDLS and CDR2 YYNGEE. The CDR3 DNA follows: TGTGCCAGCAGCGTAGACGGTCAAGAGGGCTACGAGCAGTACTTC. This codes for CASSVDGQEGYEQYF.

The rearrangement joins TRBV18 to TRBJ2-5, with TRBD1 as a possible D gene (5 bases). CDR3 length: 14 residues. V lost 2 bases and J lost 1, with 8 bases in between. Germline lookup yields CDR1 KGHSH and CDR2 LQKENI. The CDR3 nucleotides are TGTGCCAGCTCACCAAGTAGGGGCCAAGAGACCCAGTACTTC. This encodes CASSPSRGQETQYF.

This chain's CDR3 is CASRDRTEYGYTF. The CDR3 region has the DNA TGTGCCAGTCGGGACAGGACAGAGTATGGCTACACCTTC. The chain has TRBV19 and TRBJ1-2, with 8 bases fitting TRBD1. The CDR3 is 13 amino acids. The junction had 7 bases not matched to a gene; V was cut back by 8 bases and J by 5 bases. Germline V lookup: CDR1 LNHDA, CDR2 SQIVND (reference sequence).

CDR3: CASSFTGFHGYTF. In DNA form, the CDR3 reads TGTGCCAGCAGCTTCACAGGGTTTCATGGCTACACCTTC. The chain is built from TRBV5-6 and TRBJ1-2; D is perhaps TRBD1 (6 bases). Germline V gene data show CDR1 as SGHDT and CDR2 as YYEEEE. Trimming cost V 2 bases and J 6 bases, with 11 bases left between them. The CDR3 contains 13 residues.

This chain links TRBV5-4 with TRBJ1-1; D might be TRBD1 (5 bases). Germline V gene lookup returns CDR1 SGHNT and CDR2 YYREEE (reference sequence). Deletions cut 2 bases from V and 7 bases from J, with 12 bases between. The CDR3 is 13 amino acids. The CDR3 loop is CASSFTGGSEAFF. CDR3 DNA: TGTGCCAGCAGCTTCACGGGGGGTAGTGAAGCTTTCTTT.

The rearrangement joins TRBV2 to TRBJ2-7; D may be TRBD2 (5 bases). This CDR3 comprises 14 residues. The V and J ends lost 8 bases and 7 bases respectively, with 21 bases between them. Germline V CDR1 and CDR2: SNHLY, FYNNEI. CDR3 nucleotide sequence: TGTGCCAGCGAGGGCACCGGGCGGGTGAGTGAGCAGTACTTC. Its translation is CASEGTGRVSEQYF.

The V gene is TRBV3-1 (or the pseudogene TRBV3-2), the J gene TRBJ2-1; TRBD1 matches 11 bases. Trimming cost V 1 base and J 6 bases; bases outside gene matches: 2. The CDR3 extends over 15 amino acids. Germline CDR1 is LGHDT and CDR2 is YNNKEL (reference sequence). CDR3 bases: TGTGCCAGCAGCCAAGGGACAGGGGGCGTCAATGAGCAGTTCTTC. It is translated as CASSQGTGGVNEQFF.

This clone was detected many times. The chain employs TRBV10-2 and TRBJ1-1; no clear D gene. The CDR3 loop spans 15 amino acids. The germline V and J ends were trimmed by 4 bases and 7 bases, with 19 bases remaining between them. Looked up from germline, CDR1 is WSHSY and CDR2 is SAAADI. For the CDR3, the DNA is TGCGCCAGCAGTGTGGGTTCAGGTGGTGGAAGTGAAGCTTTCTTT. It encodes CASSVGSGGGSEAFF.

This clone occurred a few times. The CDR3 bases are TGTGCCAGCAGCTCTGACAGGAATCAACTCTATGGCTACACCTTC. It is translated as CASSSDRNQLYGYTF. V and J are TRBV14 and TRBJ1-2, with D maybe TRBD1 (6 bases). Germline CDR1 is SGHDN and CDR2 is FVKESK. The CDR3 consists of 15 residues. Trimming took off 5 bases at V and 4 bases at J, with 17 bases between the two ends.